Given below is one T cell receptor beta chain in context. The antigen is not known. The data were taken from a study of shared clonotypes between healthy human individuals. Turning to the study itself: In total, the donors were two women and a few men aged 18 to 49.

An approximately 180 ng quantity of DNA, 32,000 or so T cell genomes, went into the sorted-subset replicate PCRs. Here immunoSEQ multiplex PCR was the method, and the copy in TCRdb shows in-frame clones only, minus some. The sample has approximately 2.5 million clones, approximately 93% seen once; the top ten hold 0.36%. Findings of the study overall: The sole specimen, blood, was sampled, and tissue repertoires likely differ.

The CDR3 runs 15 residues. Germline CDR1 is SGHAT and CDR2 is FQNNGV. Trimming took 0 bases from V and 4 from J; bases not matched to a gene: 3. V is TRBV11-2 and J is TRBJ1-5, with 7 bases aligning to TRBD1. This sequence was found in a man younger than 35 in good health. Some clones in this sample may be carry-over from other donors' samples. The sequenced sample consisted of naive CD4+ T cells from PBMCs. Described subset: CD45RA+ positively selected. The CDR3 nucleotides are TGTGCCAGCAGCTTAGATGGGACAGCTAATCAGCCCCAGCATTTT. It yields the protein CASSLDGTANQPQHF. Full variable domain (missing parts from reference TRBV11-2 and TRBJ1-5): EAGVAQSPRYKIIEKRQSVAFWCNPISGHATLYWYQQILGQGPKLLIQFQNNGVVDDSQLPKDRFSAERLKGVDSTLKIQPAKLEDSAVYLCASSLDGTANQPQHFGDGTRLSIL.